Shown below are 27 T cell receptor beta chains from a single sample sequenced in a study of T cells after yellow fever vaccination. TCRdb reprocessed the 5' RACE reads with MiXCR, giving one entry per CDR3 protein. The profile shows 100,000 to 150,000 distinct CDR3 sequences, nearly 7.5% of them singletons. The source was CD4+ T cells sorted from PBMCs, collected 10 to 11 days after the first yellow fever vaccination. These receptors were collected from a man in his late teens or twenties who received the YFV17D yellow fever vaccine.

The chain combines TRBV10-3 with TRBJ1-1, with unresolved D. The CDR3 has 14 residues. Germline CDR1 and CDR2: ENHRY and SYGVKD. V was cut by 8 bases and J by 0 bases, with 13 bases left in between. CDR3: CAIAGDTMNTEAFF. The CDR3, as DNA: TGTGCCATCGCGGGCGATACAATGAACACTGAAGCTTTCTTT.

The table lists this clonotype with a few counts. V and J are TRBV20-1 and TRBJ1-2; D is ambiguous. The V end was cut by 1 base, the J end by 7 bases, with 16 bases between. There are 14 residues in the CDR3. Germline lookup yields CDR1 DFQATT and CDR2 SNEGSKA (reference sequence). The CDR3 here is CSARGGPGVSGYTF. The CDR3 nucleotides read TGCAGTGCTAGAGGGGGTCCGGGAGTGAGTGGCTACACCTTC.

This clonotype was observed a few times. V usage is TRBV7-2 and J usage is TRBJ1-5; a possible D gene is TRBD1 (6 bases). CDR1 and CDR2 from the germline V gene are SGHTA and FQGNSA. The CDR3 is 16 amino acids. V was clipped by 5 bases and J by 5 bases, with 19 bases between them. The CDR3 DNA reads TGTGCCAGCAGCGTATGGCTTCGGGGGCCCCATCAGCCCCAGCATTTT. As protein: CASSVWLRGPHQPQHF. The full variable domain, with the rest looked up from reference TRBV7-2 and TRBJ1-5, is GAGVSQSPSNKVTEKGKDVELRCDPISGHTALYWYRQSLGQGLEFLIYFQGNSAPDKSGLPSDRFSAERTGGSVSTLTIQRTQQEDSAVYLCASSVWLRGPHQPQHFGDGTRLSIL.

This clonotype was picked up many times. The chain employs TRBV7-2 and TRBJ1-5; D remains unclear. The CDR3 extends over 14 amino acids. The V end lost 4 bases, the J end lost 9 bases, and 16 bases lay between the germline ends. Germline-derived CDR1 and CDR2 are SGHTA and FQGNSA. CDR3 sequence: CASSSPNSLLPQHF. CDR3 in DNA: TGTGCCAGCAGCTCCCCAAACAGCTTACTGCCCCAGCATTTT.

About this clonotype itself: The germline gene is not matched at one end of the junction; a read error may be the cause. The CDR3 sequence: CSSTPHTKGDYGYTF. The DNA for the CDR3 is TGTTCCAGCACCCCGCACACTAAAGGCGACTATGGCTACACCTTC. This sequence joins TRBV12-3 or TRBV12-4 and TRBJ1-2, with D unresolved. The CDR3 runs to 15 residues.

At least ten counts were recorded for this clonotype. The rearrangement links TRBV9 to TRBJ2-5; 8 nucleotides line up with TRBD2. The length of the CDR3 is 16 residues. The germline CDR1 and CDR2 sequences are SGDLS and YYNGEE. V was clipped by 3 bases and J by 1 base; unmatched bases: 8. CDR3 amino acids: CASSAGGTSSQETQYF. The CDR3 DNA follows: TGTGCCAGCAGCGCCGGCGGGACTAGTTCCCAAGAGACCCAGTACTTC.

About this clonotype itself: A read error may be the cause here, since a much bigger clone is one base away. The chain has TRBV12-5 and TRBJ1-5; the D is unclear. The CDR3 spans 16 residues. V shed 6 bases and J shed 3 bases, with 18 bases lying between them. Germline CDR1 and CDR2: LGHNT and FRNRAP. CDR3 nucleotides: TGTGCTAGTGGGTTCGATGCACGGACCCTCAATCAGCCCCAGCATTTT. Translation: CASGFDARTLNQPQHF.

This clonotype was detected many times. The chain links TRBV12-3 or TRBV12-4 to TRBJ2-2; D gene ambiguous. This CDR3 is 15 amino acids long. Trimming removed 6 bases from V and 5 bases from J, with 16 bases in between. For the CDR3, the DNA is TGTGCCAGCAGCCCGCCCCCAGGAGAAACCGGGGAGCTGTTTTTT. This encodes CASSPPPGETGELFF.

Ten or more counts support this clonotype. This chain uses TRBV5-1 with TRBJ2-5, with 14 bases aligning to TRBD2. The germline CDR1 and CDR2 sequences are SGHRS and YFSETQ. J was trimmed by 5 bases and V by 0 bases; bases with no gene match: 3. The CDR3 has 16 amino acids. CDR3 in amino acids: CASSLAWTSGGETQYF. CDR3 DNA: TGCGCCAGCAGCTTGGCATGGACTAGCGGGGGGGAGACCCAGTACTTC.

Many counts were recorded for this clonotype. The rearrangement links TRBV7-9 to TRBJ2-1, with D possibly TRBD2 on 6 matching bases. Germline assignment: CDR1 SEHNR and CDR2 FQNEAQ (reference sequence). V lost 5 bases and J lost 3, with 14 bases in between. The CDR3 length is 15 residues. For the CDR3, the DNA is TGTGCCAGCAGCCCCCGGCTGGGGGGCTACAATGAGCAGTTCTTC. The encoded protein is CASSPRLGGYNEQFF.

This clonotype was recorded many times. The CDR3 nucleotides read TGTGCCAGCAGCCTTATAGACAGGGGTGTAGGCTACACCTTC. It yields the protein CASSLIDRGVGYTF. The chain recombines TRBV7-2 with TRBJ1-2; 8 bases map to TRBD1. The germline CDR1 and CDR2 sequences are SGHTA and FQGNSA. The CDR3 is 14 residues long. Germline trimming cut 5 bases from V and 8 bases from J; bases unmatched to any gene: 10.

This clonotype was seen ten or more times. J is TRBJ1-5 and V is TRBV12-3 or TRBV12-4; 7 bases map to TRBD1. V gave up 6 bases and J gave up 5 bases; unmatched junction bases: 13. This CDR3 spans 16 amino acids. The CDR3 sequence: CASSIPSSTGHQPQHF. CDR3 bases: TGTGCCAGCAGCATCCCAAGTTCGACAGGGCATCAGCCCCAGCATTTT.

Many counts were recorded for this clonotype. The V and J genes are TRBV10-2 and TRBJ1-1; D not certain. Germline V CDR1 and CDR2: WSHSY, SAAADI. Trimming shortened V by 4 bases and J by 2 bases, and 8 bases separated the two germline ends. This CDR3 has 13 amino acids. This CDR3 is CASSGLVNTEAFF. CDR3 DNA sequence: TGCGCCAGCAGTGGGCTAGTAAACACTGAAGCTTTCTTT.

This clonotype was seen at least ten times. The V and J genes are TRBV6-5 and TRBJ2-5; D is unresolved. Germline CDR1 is MNHEY and CDR2 is SVGAGI. The CDR3 sequence is 14 residues long. Trimming took off 2 bases at V and 2 bases at J, with 9 bases between the two ends. This CDR3 reads CASSYDIAQETQYF. CDR3 bases: TGTGCCAGCAGTTACGACATCGCACAAGAGACCCAGTACTTC.

This clonotype was seen many times. This CDR3 is CASSSGGRQETQYF. The CDR3, as DNA: TGTGCCAGCAGTTCGGGGGGGAGGCAAGAGACCCAGTACTTC. The chain joins TRBV28 to TRBJ2-5, with TRBD2 matching 8 bases. CDR3 size: 14 residues. CDR1 and CDR2 (germline): MDHEN, SYDVKM. V was pared by 4 bases and J by 2 bases, with 3 bases of the junction left unmatched.

In this sample, this clonotype turned up many times. V is TRBV9 and J is TRBJ1-6; D is perhaps TRBD1 (5 bases). V was shortened by 4 bases and J by 0 bases, with 11 bases between the two germline ends. Germline assignment: CDR1 SGDLS and CDR2 YYNGEE. This CDR3 has 16 residues. This CDR3 reads CASSPSGGSYNSPLHF. In DNA form, the CDR3 reads TGTGCCAGCAGCCCGTCCGGGGGCTCCTATAATTCACCCCTCCACTTT.

The chain combines TRBV20-1 with TRBJ1-5, with D tentatively TRBD1 (5 bases). This CDR3 has 12 residues. The ends were cut back, 6 bases at V and 12 bases at J, with 18 bases in the middle. Looked up from germline, CDR1 is DFQATT and CDR2 is SNEGSKA (reference sequence). The CDR3 nucleotides read TGCAGTGCCCGCGGACAAAATCCCAGCCAGCATTTT. Its translation: CSARGQNPSQHF.

The table lists this clonotype with many counts. This chain links TRBV5-1 with TRBJ2-3, with a possible D match to TRBD1 (6 bases). The CDR3 spans 15 residues. Germline lookup yields CDR1 SGHRS and CDR2 YFSETQ. V was trimmed by 3 bases and J by 1 base, leaving 12 bases between them. The CDR3 region has the DNA TGCGCCAGCAGCTGGGACACGCGTCGCACAGATACGCAGTATTTT. It is translated as CASSWDTRRTDTQYF.

This clonotype was detected many times. DNA for the CDR3: TGTGCCAGCAGTCAAAGGGACAGCTTCTATGGCTACACCTTC. It is translated as CASSQRDSFYGYTF. The rearrangement uses TRBV6-2 or TRBV6-3 and TRBJ1-2; 7 bases fit TRBD1. The CDR3 spans 14 residues. The germline CDR1 and CDR2 sequences are MNHEY and SVGEGT. The J segment lost 4 bases and the V segment lost 5 bases, leaving 7 bases of the junction unmatched.

About this clonotype itself: A much larger clonotype is one base distant, so this may be a read error. The rearrangement joins TRBV3-1 to TRBJ1-5; D possibly corresponds to TRBD1 (5 bases). The CDR3 length is 17 residues. The germline V gene encodes CDR1 LGHDT and CDR2 YNNKEL (reference sequence). V lost 3 bases and J lost 4, with 19 bases in between. CDR3 sequence (DNA): TGTGCCAGCAGCCACAGACAGACTAAGGGGAGTAATCAGCCCCAGCATTTT. Protein: CASSHRQTKGSNQPQHF.

This clonotype was counted ten times or more. V gene TRBV5-1 combines with J gene TRBJ1-1; tentatively, D is TRBD1 (5 bases). The V end was cut by 3 bases, the J end by 3 bases, with 12 bases between. Germline V gene lookup returns CDR1 SGHRS and CDR2 YFSETQ. The CDR3 is 14 amino acids. The CDR3 reads CASSSAGGDTEAFF. CDR3 in DNA: TGCGCCAGCAGCTCCGCGGGGGGAGACACTGAAGCTTTCTTT.

The table lists this clonotype with many counts. The chain joins TRBV7-8 to TRBJ2-1, with 11 nucleotides matching TRBD2. Germline CDR1 and CDR2: SGHVS and FQNEAQ. Trimming at V came to 4 bases and at J to 4 bases, leaving 9 bases not matched to a gene. The length of the CDR3 is 17 residues. CDR3 sequence: CASSSTTSGEPYNEQFF. DNA for the CDR3: TGTGCCAGCAGCTCCACGACTAGCGGGGAGCCTTACAATGAGCAGTTCTTC.

This clonotype was detected many times. The chain uses TRBV7-2 and TRBJ2-6; D is unclear. From germline, CDR1 is SGHTA and CDR2 FQGNSA. This CDR3 region has 13 residues. CDR3 nucleotides: TGTGGGGCGAGATTCGCTGGGGCCAACGTCCTGACTTTC. This codes for CGARFAGANVLTF.

This clonotype was counted ten times or more. The J gene is TRBJ2-5, the V gene TRBV5-4; D may correspond to TRBD1 or TRBD2 (5 bases each). The germline V gene has CDR1 SGHNT and CDR2 YYREEE (reference sequence). The germline V and J ends were trimmed by 0 bases and 4 bases, with 13 bases remaining between them. The CDR3 covers 15 residues. CDR3 protein: CASSLGGAGLETQYF. Here the CDR3 DNA reads TGTGCCAGCAGCTTGGGAGGGGCGGGCTTAGAGACCCAGTACTTC.

This clonotype turned up a few times. This chain connects TRBV5-1 to TRBJ2-3, with TRBD1 as a possible D gene (6 bases). The CDR3 contains 15 residues. Trimming stripped 5 bases from V and 0 bases from J, with 13 bases between. The germline V gene has CDR1 SGHRS and CDR2 YFSETQ. The CDR3 is CASSRDTPSTDTQYF. The CDR3 DNA reads as TGCGCCAGCAGTAGGGACACCCCTAGCACAGATACGCAGTATTTT.

The sample holds many counts of this clonotype. V usage is TRBV20-1 and J usage is TRBJ1-5, with D possibly being TRBD1 (5 bases). CDR3 length: 13 amino acids. V shed 7 bases and J shed 2 bases, with 12 bases lying between them. Germline V lookup: CDR1 DFQATT, CDR2 SNEGSKA (reference sequence). The CDR3 spells CSEARDGNQPQHF. For the CDR3, the DNA is TGCAGTGAGGCCAGGGATGGCAATCAGCCCCAGCATTTT.

At least ten counts were recorded for this clonotype. The rearrangement links TRBV5-1 to TRBJ2-2, with D possibly being TRBD1 or TRBD2 (6 bases each). CDR1 and CDR2 (germline): SGHRS, YFSETQ. There are 16 residues in the CDR3. V lost 3 bases to trimming and J lost 6 bases, with 18 bases between them. The CDR3 here is CASSSGDTFSPGELFF. The DNA for the CDR3 is TGCGCCAGCAGCTCGGGGGACACCTTCTCCCCCGGGGAGCTGTTTTTT.